These 24 T cell receptor beta chains share one sample of origin, sequenced in a study of blood T cell repertoires in COVID-19. Method: immunoSEQ multiplex PCR; TCRdb's copy keeps in-frame clones and lacks some. The table records 140,000 to 150,000 clones, approximately 90% of them present only once. The sample consisted of peripheral blood. All receptors derive from a human donor in a cohort sampled during active COVID-19.

The chain links TRBV30 to TRBJ2-7; D might be TRBD2 (6 bases). CDR1 is GTSNPN and CDR2 is SVGIG in the germline V gene (reference sequence). V lost 0 bases and J 2 bases, leaving 17 bases between the germline ends. The CDR3 extends over 16 amino acids. CDR3 in DNA: TGTGCCTGGAGTGTAGAGGTAGAGGGGAGGACCTACGAGCAGTACTTC. It is translated as CAWSVEVEGRTYEQYF.

The V and J genes are TRBV6-5 and TRBJ1-1; 10 nucleotides match TRBD1. V was pared by 6 bases and J by 4 bases, with 8 bases of the junction left unmatched. Per the germline V gene, CDR1 is MNHEY and CDR2 is SVGAGI. This CDR3 spans 15 amino acids. The CDR3 loop is CASSRLRTGGTEAFF. In DNA, the CDR3 is TGTGCCAGCAGCCGACTAAGGACAGGGGGCACTGAAGCTTTCTTT.

The CDR3 DNA sequence: TGTGCCAGCAGTTGGGCCCGCTACTATGGCTACACCTTC. The encoded protein is CASSWARYYGYTF. The gene calls are TRBV12-3 or TRBV12-4 and TRBJ1-2; D gene ambiguous. Trimming left V 4 bases short and J 3 bases short, with 9 bases between. The CDR3 loop spans 13 amino acids.

The chain recombines TRBV2 with TRBJ2-7; TRBD1 matches 9 bases. Germline CDR1 is SNHLY and CDR2 is FYNNEI. Germline trimming cut 7 bases from V and 3 bases from J; bases unmatched to any gene: 7. This CDR3 has 14 amino acids. This CDR3 reads CASTTGDRVYEQYF. The CDR3 DNA sequence: TGTGCCAGCACCACAGGGGACAGGGTCTACGAGCAGTACTTC.

The chain joins TRBV7-3 to TRBJ2-7; TRBD1 might be the D (6 bases). Germline values: CDR1 SGHTA, CDR2 FQGTGA. Trimming stripped 5 bases from V and 0 bases from J, with 11 bases between. The CDR3 runs 14 residues. CDR3 sequence (DNA): TGTGCCAGCAGCAAGGACAGACACTCCTACGAGCAGTACTTC. Its protein is CASSKDRHSYEQYF. Variable domain in full (rest from reference TRBV7-3 and TRBJ2-7): GAGVSQTPSNKVTEKGKYVELRCDPISGHTALYWYRQSLGQGPEFLIYFQGTGAADDSGLPNDRFFAVRPEGSVSTLKIQRTERGDSAVYLCASSKDRHSYEQYFGPGTRLTVT.

The gene calls are TRBV5-1 and TRBJ2-1; 10 bases fit TRBD2. With 0 bases clipped from V and 8 bases from J, the junction kept 5 bases outside the gene matches. CDR3 length: 15 residues. CDR1 and CDR2 (germline): SGHRS, YFSETQ. The DNA for the CDR3 is TGCGCCAGCAGCTTGGAACTAGCGGGGTGGGATGAGCAGTTCTTC. Translating gives CASSLELAGWDEQFF. The complete variable domain, with remaining parts taken from reference TRBV5-1 and TRBJ2-1, reads KAGVTQTPRYLIKTRGQQVTLSCSPISGHRSVSWYQQTPGQGLQFLFEYFSETQRNKGNFPGRFSGRQFSNSRSEMNVSTLELGDSALYLCASSLELAGWDEQFFGPGTRLTVL.

The genes are TRBV19 and TRBJ1-2; perhaps TRBD1 as D (6 bases). Looked up from germline, CDR1 is LNHDA and CDR2 is SQIVND (reference sequence). The V and J ends lost 7 bases and 8 bases respectively, with 14 bases between them. CDR3 length equals 12 residues. CDR3 region: CASTQDSRGYTF. DNA of the CDR3: TGTGCCAGTACCCAGGACAGCCGGGGCTACACCTTC.

The CDR3 DNA is TGTGCCATCAGTGAGTCGTTAGGGGGCGAGCAGTACTTC. It encodes CAISESLGGEQYF. The rearrangement joins TRBV10-3 to TRBJ2-7, with D perhaps TRBD1 (6 bases). V gave up 0 bases and J gave up 6 bases, with 9 bases separating them. CDR1 and CDR2 (germline): ENHRY, SYGVKD. The CDR3 consists of 13 residues.

This chain links TRBV30 with TRBJ2-6; D gene uncertain. From germline, CDR1 is GTSNPN and CDR2 SVGIG (reference sequence). V was trimmed by 2 bases and J by 0 bases, leaving 5 bases between them. CDR3 length equals 14 residues. CDR3 DNA: TGTGCCTGGAGTTCGGGCTCTGGGGCCAACGTCCTGACTTTC. Residues: CAWSSGSGANVLTF.

The chain recombines TRBV11-2 with TRBJ2-1; 7 bases fit TRBD1. The CDR3 extends over 16 amino acids. Germline loops: CDR1 SGHAT, CDR2 FQNNGV. Trimming at V came to 2 bases and at J to 5 bases, leaving 9 bases not matched to a gene. The DNA of the CDR3 is TGTGCCAGCAGCTTAATTCGAGGGGGCGCAGACAATGAGCAGTTCTTC. Translating it yields CASSLIRGGADNEQFF.

This clone was detected once. V is TRBV11-2 and J is TRBJ2-7, with TRBD1 matching 10 bases. Unmatched junction bases numbered 1, after V lost 0 bases and J lost 2 bases. The length of the CDR3 is 15 residues. CDR1 is SGHAT and CDR2 is FQNNGV in the germline V gene. The CDR3 protein is CASSLDGTGAYEQYF. The CDR3, as DNA: TGTGCCAGCAGCTTAGATGGGACAGGGGCCTACGAGCAGTACTTC.

This clone came up once. The chain links TRBV5-1 to TRBJ2-3, with D possibly matching TRBD2 (7 bases). Germline loops: CDR1 SGHRS, CDR2 YFSETQ. Trimming left V 1 base short and J 1 base short, with 13 bases between. The CDR3 spans 16 residues. The CDR3 DNA is TGCGCCAGCAGCTTGAGGGCGGGGGCCGGCACAGATACGCAGTATTTT. This encodes CASSLRAGAGTDTQYF. Using reference TRBV5-1 and TRBJ2-3 for the parts outside the CDR3, the full variable domain is KAGVTQTPRYLIKTRGQQVTLSCSPISGHRSVSWYQQTPGQGLQFLFEYFSETQRNKGNFPGRFSGRQFSNSRSEMNVSTLELGDSALYLCASSLRAGAGTDTQYFGPGTRLTVL.

The CDR3 spells CASSGQAISGNTIYF. The CDR3 DNA follows: TGTGCCAGCAGCGGACAGGCGATCTCTGGAAACACCATATATTTT. The chain joins TRBV9 to TRBJ1-3, with a possible D match to TRBD1 (6 bases). This CDR3 is built from 15 residues. From germline, CDR1 is SGDLS and CDR2 YYNGEE. Trimming left V 3 bases short and J 0 bases short, with 10 bases between.

The V call is TRBV7-2, the J call TRBJ2-5; D gene ambiguous. The CDR3 loop spans 15 amino acids. The V end was cut by 5 bases, the J end by 0 bases, with 13 bases between. CDR1 and CDR2 (germline): SGHTA, FQGNSA. The CDR3 DNA reads as TGTGCCAGCAGCCCGGGTGGCCTGGACCAAGAGACCCAGTACTTC. Translated: CASSPGGLDQETQYF.

V and J are TRBV5-4 and TRBJ2-7, with 9 bases identical to TRBD2. CDR3 size: 15 residues. V shed 4 bases and J 0 bases; nucleotides not matched to a gene: 5. Germline CDR1 reads SGHNT; CDR2 reads YYREEE (reference sequence). The chain's CDR3 is CASSGAGGLSYEQYF. The CDR3 DNA reads as TGTGCCAGCAGCGGAGCGGGGGGACTCTCCTACGAGCAGTACTTC.

The rearrangement uses TRBV7-3 and TRBJ2-2, with 11 bases aligning to TRBD1. The CDR3 extends over 16 amino acids. Unmatched junction bases numbered 11, after V lost 8 bases and J lost 6 bases. CDR1 SGHTA and CDR2 FQGTGA come from the germline V gene. This CDR3 reads CASPLWGQGVSGELFF. The DNA of the CDR3 is TGTGCCAGCCCCCTATGGGGACAGGGGGTCTCCGGGGAGCTGTTTTTT.

The V and J genes are TRBV30 and TRBJ2-3, with D perhaps matching TRBD1 (6 bases). Germline CDR1 GTSNPN, CDR2 SVGIG (reference sequence). The CDR3 sequence is 14 residues long. Trimming shortened V by 0 bases and J by 2 bases, and 9 bases separated the two germline ends. Here the CDR3 DNA reads TGTGCCTGGAGTGTAGGACAGCCCACAGATACGCAGTATTTT. Protein product: CAWSVGQPTDTQYF.

The rearrangement joins TRBV10-3 to TRBJ1-5; 8 bases line up with TRBD1. This CDR3 region has 16 residues. CDR1 and CDR2 from the germline V gene are ENHRY and SYGVKD. V was clipped by 2 bases and J by 0 bases; unmatched bases: 3. DNA of the CDR3: TGTGCCATCAGTGAGGGGACAGGTTTTAGCAATCAGCCCCAGCATTTT. This codes for CAISEGTGFSNQPQHF.

V is TRBV2 and J is TRBJ1-2; D remains unclear. The germline V and J ends were trimmed by 3 bases and 5 bases, with 13 bases remaining between them. Germline V gene sequence: CDR1 SNHLY, CDR2 FYNNEI. This CDR3 contains 14 residues. CDR3 nucleotides: TGTGCCAGCAGTGATGATACAGAAACTTATGGCTACACCTTC. Translation: CASSDDTETYGYTF.

This clone was seen only once. J is TRBJ2-7 and V is TRBV5-1, with D perhaps TRBD1 (6 bases). The germline V gene has CDR1 SGHRS and CDR2 YFSETQ. This CDR3 region has 14 residues. V was pared by 5 bases and J by 3 bases, with 15 bases between. This CDR3 is CASRAGGGGYEQYF. CDR3 bases: TGCGCCAGCAGGGCTGGGGGCGGTGGCTACGAGCAGTACTTC. The full variable domain, rest sourced from reference TRBV5-1 and TRBJ2-7, is KAGVTQTPRYLIKTRGQQVTLSCSPISGHRSVSWYQQTPGQGLQFLFEYFSETQRNKGNFPGRFSGRQFSNSRSEMNVSTLELGDSALYLCASRAGGGGYEQYFGPGTRLTVT.

The chain links TRBV10-2 to TRBJ2-1, with TRBD1 as a possible D gene (5 bases). Germline CDR1 reads WSHSY; CDR2 reads SAAADI. The V end was cut by 8 bases, the J end by 2 bases, with 10 bases between. This CDR3 has 13 amino acids. The CDR3 spells CASDGAPYNEQFF. The DNA for the CDR3 is TGCGCCAGCGATGGGGCTCCCTACAATGAGCAGTTCTTC.

This chain links TRBV5-1 with TRBJ2-7, with 8 bases lining up with TRBD2. The CDR3 has 16 amino acids. The germline V gene encodes CDR1 SGHRS and CDR2 YFSETQ. V lost 4 bases to trimming and J lost 0 bases; unmatched junction nucleotides: 9. CDR3 nucleotide sequence: TGCGCCAGCAGCGAAAATAGCGGGACCTTCTCCTACGAGCAGTACTTC. Amino acid sequence: CASSENSGTFSYEQYF.

The DNA of the CDR3 is TGTGCCAGCAGACCTCGAGGACAGGTTTACACTGAAGCTTTCTTT. Translated, it gives CASRPRGQVYTEAFF. This chain joins TRBV6-6 and TRBJ1-1; 7 bases fit TRBD1. The germline V gene has CDR1 MNHNY and CDR2 SVGAGI (reference sequence). Trimming took 6 bases from V and 3 from J; bases not matched to a gene: 10. The CDR3 contains 15 residues.

V usage is TRBV6-5 and J usage is TRBJ2-5; D call uncertain. From germline, CDR1 is MNHEY and CDR2 SVGAGI. V lost 6 bases to trimming and J lost 2 bases, with 7 bases between them. The CDR3 has 12 amino acids. The CDR3 DNA follows: TGTGCCAGCAGCCGTCCTCAAGAGACCCAGTACTTC. It codes for CASSRPQETQYF.